This T cell receptor beta chain was found in a study of blood T cell repertoires in COVID-19. Looking at the study overall: PBMCs, B-cell-depleted T cells, or T cells were the source of the cDNA or gDNA that made up the material.

As processed by the authors: Amplification of reference gene primers provided the estimated nucleated cell counts. Profiling relied on immunoSEQ multiplex PCR, and the TCRdb table lists in-frame clones only, not all of them. The DNA was the basis for D and trimming; V, J and clone size are from that table. The sample contains some 120,000 clones, approximately 80% of which appear only once. The V gene lost 4 bases and the J gene lost 5 bases, with 21 bases spanning the gap. In germline, CDR1 is SGHNT, CDR2 YYREEE (reference sequence). The CDR3 length is 16 residues. The V and J genes are TRBV5-4 and TRBJ1-2, with a tentative D call TRBD1 (6 bases). The clonotype was recovered from a woman aged 55-75 years with acute or convalescent COVID-19. Sequencing used peripheral blood. DNA of the CDR3: TGTGCCAGCAGCCCTACCGGGGGGCGCGTTGGGTATGGCTACACCTTC. This encodes CASSPTGGRVGYGYTF.